These 21 T cell receptor beta chains were all obtained from the same sample, sequenced in a study of early T cells in non-severe SARS-CoV-2 infection. From the 5' RACE reads, TCRdb called clonotypes with MiXCR, one entry per CDR3 protein. The data contain some 91,000 distinct CDR3 sequences, about 16% of them singletons. The specimen sequenced was whole blood. The receptors were sampled from an adult who was a healthcare worker with PCR-confirmed SARS-CoV-2 infection or an uninfected control (not recorded which).

CDR3 sequence (DNA): TGTGCCAGCAGATCCACGTCTAGCGCCCAAGAGACCCAGTACTTC. Amino acid sequence: CASRSTSSAQETQYF. The chain uses TRBV2 and TRBJ2-5, with a weak D call TRBD2 (6 bases). Germline values: CDR1 SNHLY, CDR2 FYNNEI. V lost 6 bases, J lost 1 base, and 15 bases lay in between. The CDR3 length is 15 residues.

Ten or more counts support this clonotype. CDR3 DNA sequence: TGTGCCAGCAGGGGGTCGCCTAACCTCTACGAGCAGTACTTC. Its protein product is CASRGSPNLYEQYF. The chain carries TRBV28 and TRBJ2-7, with D hard to call. The ends were cut back, 6 bases at V and 3 bases at J, with 15 bases in the middle. There are 14 residues in the CDR3. Germline assignment: CDR1 MDHEN and CDR2 SYDVKM.

The rearrangement links TRBV20-1 to TRBJ1-1; the D is unclear. Germline V gene data show CDR1 as DFQATT and CDR2 as SNEGSKA (reference sequence). The V end lost 6 bases, the J end lost 1 base, and 15 bases lay between the germline ends. The length of the CDR3 is 14 residues. CDR3 coding DNA: TGCAGTGCCGTGCTCGGCAGTAAGAACACTGAAGCTTTCTTT. Amino acid sequence: CSAVLGSKNTEAFF.

The chain couples TRBV5-1 to TRBJ2-3; tentative D call: TRBD2 (5 bases). Germline V lookup: CDR1 SGHRS, CDR2 YFSETQ. CDR3 size: 16 residues. The V and J ends lost 3 bases and 1 base respectively, with 15 bases between them. The CDR3 sequence: CASSSGLRGGTDTQYF. CDR3 bases: TGCGCCAGCAGCTCCGGACTTCGAGGAGGCACAGATACGCAGTATTTT.

This clonotype came up many times. This rearrangement joins TRBV6-4 to TRBJ2-1, with TRBD1 matching over 7 bases. There are 14 residues in the CDR3. Looked up from germline, CDR1 is MRHNA and CDR2 is SNTAGT. Trimming removed 4 bases from V and 6 bases from J; junction bases left unmatched: 6. CDR3 protein: CASSAGGRGNEQFF. CDR3 sequence (DNA): TGTGCCAGCAGTGCAGGGGGTAGGGGCAATGAGCAGTTCTTC.

This clonotype appeared a few times. Mismatch with germline at one junction end may stem from a read error. The chain combines TRBV20-1 with TRBJ2-7, with a possible D match to TRBD2 (6 bases). There are 14 residues in the CDR3. Germline CDR1 and CDR2: DFQATT and SNEGSKA (reference sequence). The CDR3 coding sequence is TGCAGTGCTCAAAACCCTAGCGCTACCTACGGGCAGTACTTC. It specifies CSAQNPSATYGQYF.

The chain carries TRBV29-1 and TRBJ1-1; 7 nucleotides line up with TRBD1. The germline CDR1 and CDR2 sequences are SQVTM and ANQGSEA. With 7 bases clipped from V and 4 bases from J, the junction kept 3 bases outside the gene matches. The CDR3 runs 11 residues. The CDR3 sequence is CSGGDSTEAFF. The CDR3 region has the DNA TGCAGCGGGGGGGACAGCACTGAAGCTTTCTTT.

The chain has TRBV7-2 and TRBJ1-1, with TRBD1 matching over 8 bases. The trim removed 1 base at V and 1 base at J, leaving 2 bases unmatched. The CDR3 totals 15 residues. The V gene's germline CDR1 is SGHTA and CDR2 FQGNSA. The CDR3 protein is CASSLGGQGNTEAFF. CDR3 nucleotides: TGTGCCAGCAGCTTAGGAGGACAGGGGAACACTGAAGCTTTCTTT.

Ten or more counts support this clonotype. The chain combines TRBV10-3 with TRBJ2-3; 9 bases are shared with TRBD2. Trimming cost V 2 bases and J 5 bases; bases outside gene matches: 8. This CDR3 has 16 amino acids. Per germline, CDR1 ENHRY and CDR2 SYGVKD. The chain's CDR3 is CAISESLAGVIDTQYF. CDR3 nucleotide sequence: TGTGCCATCAGTGAGAGCTTAGCGGGAGTGATAGATACGCAGTATTTT.

The table lists this clonotype with many counts. The V and J genes are TRBV6-5 and TRBJ1-4, with D uncertain. Germline V gene sequence: CDR1 MNHEY, CDR2 SVGAGI. The CDR3 loop spans 13 amino acids. The V end was cut by 6 bases, the J end by 5 bases, with 10 bases between. CDR3 loop: CASRDPYNEKLFF. The CDR3 nucleotides are TGTGCCAGCAGGGACCCATACAATGAAAAACTGTTTTTT.

The gene calls are TRBV7-9 and TRBJ2-1; 9 bases are shared with TRBD2. With 4 bases clipped from V and 3 bases from J, the junction kept 4 bases outside the gene matches. The CDR3 totals 15 residues. CDR1 is SEHNR, CDR2 FQNEAQ, per germline (reference sequence). In DNA form, the CDR3 reads TGTGCCAGCAGCTCGGGACTAGCAGACTACAATGAGCAGTTCTTC. Translating gives CASSSGLADYNEQFF.

This clonotype occurred many times. The rearrangement links TRBV7-9 to TRBJ1-1, with D unclear. The V gene's germline CDR1 is SEHNR and CDR2 FQNEAQ (reference sequence). The V end lost 5 bases, the J end lost 6 bases, and 10 bases lay between the germline ends. The CDR3 covers 12 residues. The CDR3 bases are TGTGCCAGCAGCATAGACTTCCCTGAAGCTTTCTTT. It codes for CASSIDFPEAFF.

The rearrangement links TRBV12-3 or TRBV12-4 to TRBJ1-4, with 7 bases identical to TRBD1. Losses at the gene ends were 6 bases for V and 1 base for J; bases not matched to a gene: 5. The CDR3 is 15 amino acids. The CDR3 sequence: CASSNRQGTNEKLFF. CDR3 in DNA: TGTGCCAGCAGCAACCGACAGGGAACTAATGAAAAACTGTTTTTT.

The chain uses TRBV27 and TRBJ2-3, with D uncertain. Per germline, CDR1 MNHEY and CDR2 SMNVEV (reference sequence). V was trimmed by 6 bases and J by 5 bases, leaving 15 bases between them. CDR3 length: 14 residues. CDR3 sequence: CASRPDKAEDTQYF. As DNA, the CDR3 is TGTGCCAGCAGACCCGATAAAGCTGAAGATACGCAGTATTTT.

The chain combines TRBV2 with TRBJ2-5; D gene uncertain. Germline-derived CDR1 and CDR2 are SNHLY and FYNNEI. The CDR3 runs to 11 residues. The CDR3 sequence is CASQVGETQYF. The CDR3 DNA is TGTGCAAGCCAGGTTGGAGAGACCCAGTACTTC.

J is TRBJ2-7 and V is TRBV29-1; 12 bases match TRBD2. Germline V gives CDR1 SQVTM, CDR2 ANQGSEA. The junction had 6 bases not matched to a gene; V was cut back by 7 bases and J by 2 bases. The CDR3 has 14 amino acids. The CDR3 DNA sequence: TGCAGCGCCATGACTAGCGGGAGTACCTACGAGCAGTACTTC. The encoded protein is CSAMTSGSTYEQYF.

CDR3 region: CASSLERGRDEQYF. CDR3 nucleotides: TGTGCCAGCAGCTTAGAGCGGGGCAGGGACGAGCAGTACTTC. The V call is TRBV7-9, the J call TRBJ2-7, with 7 bases that match TRBD2. The CDR3 sequence is 14 residues long. Unmatched junction bases numbered 5, after V lost 1 base and J lost 5 bases. CDR1 is SEHNR and CDR2 is FQNEAQ in the germline V gene (reference sequence).

This clonotype was seen more than once but under ten times. The chain couples TRBV6-2 or TRBV6-3 to TRBJ2-7; D unresolved. The CDR3 is made up of 12 amino acids. Germline CDR1 reads MNHEY; CDR2 reads SVGEGT. Trimming removed 8 bases at V and 2 bases at J, with 10 bases between. The CDR3 spells CASAARTYEQYF. The CDR3 DNA reads as TGTGCCAGCGCCGCTCGGACCTACGAGCAGTACTTC.

This clonotype was found many times. The chain joins TRBV15 to TRBJ1-1; tentative D call: TRBD1 (6 bases). The germline V gene has CDR1 LNHNV and CDR2 YYDKDF (reference sequence). With 9 bases removed from V and 0 bases from J, the gap between germline ends came to 11 bases. The CDR3 contains 13 residues. CDR3 residues: CATGGHLNTEAFF. CDR3 DNA: TGTGCCACTGGGGGACACCTGAACACTGAAGCTTTCTTT.

Concerning this clonotype itself: An end of the junction differs from the germline gene, which may be a read error. This sequence joins TRBV9 and TRBJ2-1, with D hard to call. Germline V CDR1 and CDR2: SGDLS, YYNGEE. CDR3 size: 16 residues. This CDR3 is CAGSVGRFTPYNEQFF. DNA for the CDR3: TGTGCCGGCAGCGTAGGTCGATTTACTCCCTACAATGAGCAGTTCTTC.

This clonotype was observed a few times. The chain employs TRBV12-3 or TRBV12-4 and TRBJ2-1, with TRBD2 identical over 9 bases. Trimming took 3 bases from V and 8 from J; bases not matched to a gene: 11. The CDR3 is 16 residues long. For the CDR3, the DNA is TGTGCCAGCAGTTTTCTTAGTCTAGCGGGACGGGATGAGCAGTTCTTC. It is translated as CASSFLSLAGRDEQFF.